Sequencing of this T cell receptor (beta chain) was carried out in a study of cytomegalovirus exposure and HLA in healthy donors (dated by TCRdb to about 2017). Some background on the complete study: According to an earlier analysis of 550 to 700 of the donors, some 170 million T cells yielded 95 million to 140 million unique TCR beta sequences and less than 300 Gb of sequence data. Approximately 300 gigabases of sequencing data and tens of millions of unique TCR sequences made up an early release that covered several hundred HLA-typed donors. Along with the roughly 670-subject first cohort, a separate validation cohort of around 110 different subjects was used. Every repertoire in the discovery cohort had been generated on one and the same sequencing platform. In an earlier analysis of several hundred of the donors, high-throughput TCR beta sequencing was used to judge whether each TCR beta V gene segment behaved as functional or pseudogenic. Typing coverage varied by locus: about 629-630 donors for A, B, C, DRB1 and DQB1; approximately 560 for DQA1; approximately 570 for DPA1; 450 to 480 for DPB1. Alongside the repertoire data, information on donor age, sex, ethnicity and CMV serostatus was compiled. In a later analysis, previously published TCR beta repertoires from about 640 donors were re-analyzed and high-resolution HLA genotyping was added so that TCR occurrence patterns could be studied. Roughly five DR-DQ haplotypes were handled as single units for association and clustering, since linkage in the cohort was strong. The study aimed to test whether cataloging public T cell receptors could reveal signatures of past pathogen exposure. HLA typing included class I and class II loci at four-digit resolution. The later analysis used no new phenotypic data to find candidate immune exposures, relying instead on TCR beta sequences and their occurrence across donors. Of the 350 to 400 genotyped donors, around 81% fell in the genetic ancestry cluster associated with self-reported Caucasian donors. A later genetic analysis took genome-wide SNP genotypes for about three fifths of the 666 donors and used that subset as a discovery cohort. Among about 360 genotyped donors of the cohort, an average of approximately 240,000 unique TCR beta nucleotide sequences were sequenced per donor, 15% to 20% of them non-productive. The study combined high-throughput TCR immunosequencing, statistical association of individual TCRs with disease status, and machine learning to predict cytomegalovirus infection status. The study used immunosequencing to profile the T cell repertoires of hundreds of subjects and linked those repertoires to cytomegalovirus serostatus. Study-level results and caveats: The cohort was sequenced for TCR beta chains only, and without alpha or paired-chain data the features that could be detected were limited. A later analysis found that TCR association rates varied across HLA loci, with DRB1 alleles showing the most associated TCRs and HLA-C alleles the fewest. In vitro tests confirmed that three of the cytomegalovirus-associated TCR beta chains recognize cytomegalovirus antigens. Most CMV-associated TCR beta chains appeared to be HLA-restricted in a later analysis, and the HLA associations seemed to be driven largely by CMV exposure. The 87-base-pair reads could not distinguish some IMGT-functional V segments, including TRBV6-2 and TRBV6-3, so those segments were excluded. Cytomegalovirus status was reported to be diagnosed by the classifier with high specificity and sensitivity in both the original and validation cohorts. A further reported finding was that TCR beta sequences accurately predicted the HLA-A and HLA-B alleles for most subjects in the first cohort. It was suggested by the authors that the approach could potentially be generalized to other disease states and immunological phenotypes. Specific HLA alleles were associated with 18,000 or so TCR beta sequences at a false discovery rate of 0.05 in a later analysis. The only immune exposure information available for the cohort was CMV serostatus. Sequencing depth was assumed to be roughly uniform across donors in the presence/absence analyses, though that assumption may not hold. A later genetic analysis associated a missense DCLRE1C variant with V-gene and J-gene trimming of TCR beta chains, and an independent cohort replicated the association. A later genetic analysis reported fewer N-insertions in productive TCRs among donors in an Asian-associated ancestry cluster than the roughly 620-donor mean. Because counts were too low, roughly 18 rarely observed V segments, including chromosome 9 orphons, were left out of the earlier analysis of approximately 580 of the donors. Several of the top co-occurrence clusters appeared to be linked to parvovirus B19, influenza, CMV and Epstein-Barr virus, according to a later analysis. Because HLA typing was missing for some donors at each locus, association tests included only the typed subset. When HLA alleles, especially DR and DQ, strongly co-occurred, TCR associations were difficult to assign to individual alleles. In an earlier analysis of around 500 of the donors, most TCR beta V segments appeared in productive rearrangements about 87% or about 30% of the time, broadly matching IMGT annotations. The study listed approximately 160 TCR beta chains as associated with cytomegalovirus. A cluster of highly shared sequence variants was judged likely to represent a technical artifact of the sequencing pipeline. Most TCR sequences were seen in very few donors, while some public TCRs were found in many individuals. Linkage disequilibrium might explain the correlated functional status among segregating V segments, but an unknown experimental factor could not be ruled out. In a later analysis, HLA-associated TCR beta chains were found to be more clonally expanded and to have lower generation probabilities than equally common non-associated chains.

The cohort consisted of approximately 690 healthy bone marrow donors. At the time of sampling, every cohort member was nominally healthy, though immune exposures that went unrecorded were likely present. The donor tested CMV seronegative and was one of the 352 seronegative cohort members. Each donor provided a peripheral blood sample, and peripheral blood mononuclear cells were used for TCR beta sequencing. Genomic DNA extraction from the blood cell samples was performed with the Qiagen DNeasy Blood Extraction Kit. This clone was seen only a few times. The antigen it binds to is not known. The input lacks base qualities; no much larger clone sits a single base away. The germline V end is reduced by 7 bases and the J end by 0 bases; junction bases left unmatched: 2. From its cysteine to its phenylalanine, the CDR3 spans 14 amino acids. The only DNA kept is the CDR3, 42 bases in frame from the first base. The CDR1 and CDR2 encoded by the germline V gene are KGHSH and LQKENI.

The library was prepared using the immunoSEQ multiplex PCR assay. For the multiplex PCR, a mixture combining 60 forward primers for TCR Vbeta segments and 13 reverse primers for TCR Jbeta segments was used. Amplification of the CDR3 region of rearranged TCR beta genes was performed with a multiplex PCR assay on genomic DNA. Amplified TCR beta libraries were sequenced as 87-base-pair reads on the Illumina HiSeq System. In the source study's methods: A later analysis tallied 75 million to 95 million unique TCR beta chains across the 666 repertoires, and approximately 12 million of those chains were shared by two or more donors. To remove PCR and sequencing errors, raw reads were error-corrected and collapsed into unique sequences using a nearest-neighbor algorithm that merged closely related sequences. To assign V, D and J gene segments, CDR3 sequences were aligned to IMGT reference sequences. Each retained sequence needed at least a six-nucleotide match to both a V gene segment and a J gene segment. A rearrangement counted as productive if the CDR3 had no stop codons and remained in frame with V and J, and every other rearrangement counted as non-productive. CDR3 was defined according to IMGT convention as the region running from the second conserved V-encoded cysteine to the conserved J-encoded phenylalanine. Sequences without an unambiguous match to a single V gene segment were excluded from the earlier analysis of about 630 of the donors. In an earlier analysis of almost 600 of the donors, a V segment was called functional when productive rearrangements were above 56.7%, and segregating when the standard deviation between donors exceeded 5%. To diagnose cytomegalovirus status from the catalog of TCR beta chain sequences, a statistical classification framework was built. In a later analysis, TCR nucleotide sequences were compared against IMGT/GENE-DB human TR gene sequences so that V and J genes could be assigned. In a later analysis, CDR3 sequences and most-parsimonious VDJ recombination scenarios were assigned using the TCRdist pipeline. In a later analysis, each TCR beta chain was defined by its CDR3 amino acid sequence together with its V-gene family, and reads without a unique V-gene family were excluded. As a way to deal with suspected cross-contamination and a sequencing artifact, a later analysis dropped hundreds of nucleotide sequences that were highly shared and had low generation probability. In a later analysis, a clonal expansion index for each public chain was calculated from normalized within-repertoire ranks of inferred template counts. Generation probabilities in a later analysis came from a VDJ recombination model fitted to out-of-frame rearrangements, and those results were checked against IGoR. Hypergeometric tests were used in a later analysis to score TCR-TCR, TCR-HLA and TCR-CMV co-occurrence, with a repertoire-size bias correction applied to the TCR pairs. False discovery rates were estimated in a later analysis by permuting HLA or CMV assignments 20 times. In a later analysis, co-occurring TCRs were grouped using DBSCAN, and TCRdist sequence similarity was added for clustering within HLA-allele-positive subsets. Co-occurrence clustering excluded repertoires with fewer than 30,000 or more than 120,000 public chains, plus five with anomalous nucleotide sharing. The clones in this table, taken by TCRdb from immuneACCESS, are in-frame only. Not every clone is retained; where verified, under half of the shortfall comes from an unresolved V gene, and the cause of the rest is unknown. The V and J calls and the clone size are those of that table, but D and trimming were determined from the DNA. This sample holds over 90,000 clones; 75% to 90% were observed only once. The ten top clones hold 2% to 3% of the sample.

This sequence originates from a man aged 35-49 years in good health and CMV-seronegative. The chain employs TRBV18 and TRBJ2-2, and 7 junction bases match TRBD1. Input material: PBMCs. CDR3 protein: CASYGQANTGELFF. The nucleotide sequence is TGTGCCAGCTACGGACAGGCGAACACCGGGGAGCTGTTTTTT.